This is a list of T cell receptor beta chains from one sample in a study of CD8+CD57+ T cells in acquired aplastic anemia. TCRdb processed the reads anew with MiXCR; each CDR3 protein has one entry. The sample consists of approximately 130,000 distinct CDR3 sequences, nearly 40% of them appearing once. Sample: sorted CD4+, CD8+, or CD8+CD57+ T cells (not recorded which) from PBMCs. These receptor sequences come from a human donor with aplastic anemia. Each CDR3 is given with its conserved first and last residue. D genes are given only for firm matches. Not all rows give a size; the values are once, few, many and, for expanded clones, a class.

v_call,clone_size,d_call,cdr3_aa
TRBV19,-,TRBD2,CACSMGGTGQETQYF
TRBV5-1,many,-,CASRSGTLVFF
TRBV20-1,many,TRBD1,CSVGQGILGTNEKLFF
TRBV20-1,many,TRBD1,CSAISSTGGNTEAFF
TRBV7-6,few,TRBD2,CASSLAPGTSGSQETQYF
TRBV11-2,-,TRBD1,CASSRTGNSNHYYEQYF
TRBV24-1,-,TRBD1,CATSPGTGMSNEKLFF
TRBV6-1,many,-,CASSEAQGEQFF
TRBV14,many,TRBD1,CASSPRAGGFGELFF
TRBV3-1,many,-,CASSQGDGYTF
TRBV9,-,-,CASSVEGRVETQYF
TRBV11-2,-,TRBD1,CASSSGQGATYNSPLHF
TRBV6-1,many,-,CASSEHSYGYTF
TRBV7-9,many,-,CASSFSTANSPLHF
TRBV6-2/TRBV6-3,-,-,CASSFGGATNEKLFF
TRBV9,many,TRBD1,CASSSSPRTGGGGNTIYF
TRBV19,-,-,CASSIEGRGNTIYF
TRBV6-2/TRBV6-3,many,-,CASRASGESYEQYF
TRBV10-3,-,-,CATRASTDTQYF
TRBV7-2,many,-,CASSFTRPSYNEQFF
TRBV10-3,-,TRBD2,CAISAQAGAIYNEQFF
TRBV7-9,many,-,CASSLEVGEAFF
TRBV5-5,many,-,CASSLGAREYEQYF
TRBV12-3/TRBV12-4,many,-,CASSSPRDSPLHF
TRBV25-1,-,TRBD1,CASSVTGGRDEQYF
TRBV10-2,-,-,CASSLGQIGYGYTF
TRBV20-1,-,-,CSARGSAEAFF